These 24 T cell receptor beta chains were sequenced from one sample in a study of beta chain features in type 1 diabetes. What was sequenced were expressed TCRB transcripts, since all of the isolated RNA had been reverse transcribed. Sequencing was performed with immunoSEQ multiplex PCR; in TCRdb, only in-frame clones are kept and a portion is missing. In the table there are under 400,000 clones, around 13% of which are singletons. Sequenced: naive CD4+ T cells from blood. Receptors originate from a man aged 18 to 29 in good health.

This clone was counted only a few times. This chain links TRBV4-3 with TRBJ2-1; TRBD2 matches at 7 bases. With V trimmed by 2 bases and J by 0 bases, 7 bases remained unmatched. The CDR3 has 17 residues. The V gene's germline CDR1 is LGHNA and CDR2 YSLEER. CDR3 nucleotides: TGCGCCAGCAGCCAAACTCGGACTAGTGGCTCCTACAATGAGCAGTTCTTC. The encoded protein is CASSQTRTSGSYNEQFF.

J is TRBJ1-6 and V is TRBV19; D is ambiguous. Germline V gives CDR1 LNHDA, CDR2 SQIVND (reference sequence). The CDR3 extends over 12 amino acids. Trimming cost V 6 bases and J 8 bases, with 8 bases left between them. The CDR3 loop reads CASRQRDSPLHF. The CDR3 nucleotides read TGTGCCAGTAGGCAGCGTGATTCACCCCTCCACTTT.

This clone has ten or more counts. The genes are TRBV7-9 and TRBJ2-1, with TRBD1 matching 8 bases. This CDR3 comprises 15 residues. Germline V gene sequence: CDR1 SEHNR, CDR2 FQNEAQ (reference sequence). J lost 8 bases, V lost 5 bases, and 11 bases had no gene match. The CDR3 sequence: CASSQGTGVVDEQFF. The CDR3 nucleotides read TGTGCCAGCAGCCAAGGGACAGGCGTCGTCGATGAGCAGTTCTTC.

The chain combines TRBV30 with TRBJ2-7; 7 bases map to TRBD1. Germline CDR1 reads GTSNPN; CDR2 reads SVGIG (reference sequence). CDR3 length equals 12 residues. V shed 5 bases and J 3 bases; nucleotides not matched to a gene: 4. The CDR3 loop is CAWDRDSYEQYF. The DNA for the CDR3 is TGTGCCTGGGACCGGGACAGCTACGAGCAGTACTTC. The complete variable domain, with remaining parts taken from reference TRBV30 and TRBJ2-7, reads SQTIHQWPATLVQPVGSPLSLECTVEGTSNPNLYWYRQAAGRGLQLLFYSVGIGQISSEVPQNLSASRPQDRQFILSSKKLLLSDSGFYLCAWDRDSYEQYFGPGTRLTVT.

This clone was seen only a few times. The chain uses TRBV5-1 and TRBJ2-5; TRBD2 matches 15 bases. This CDR3 spans 17 amino acids. Germline V gene sequence: CDR1 SGHRS, CDR2 YFSETQ. J gave up 1 base and V 4 bases, and 5 bases lay outside the gene matches. CDR3 region: CASSLGLAGGIQETQYF. In nucleotides, the CDR3 is TGCGCCAGCAGCCTGGGACTAGCGGGGGGAATCCAAGAGACCCAGTACTTC.

The chain carries TRBV27 and TRBJ2-1; 11 positions agree with TRBD2. The CDR3 spans 15 residues. The V and J ends lost 1 base and 8 bases, in that order; junction bases with no gene match: 4. Germline V gives CDR1 MNHEY, CDR2 SMNVEV (reference sequence). CDR3 sequence: CASSLLGLAGDEQFF. The DNA for the CDR3 is TGTGCCAGCAGTTTATTAGGACTAGCGGGTGATGAGCAGTTCTTC.

The chain employs TRBV5-1 and TRBJ2-3; possibly TRBD1 for D (6 bases). The CDR3 spans 15 residues. CDR1 is SGHRS, CDR2 YFSETQ, per germline. The V end lost 0 bases, the J end lost 4 bases, and 12 bases lay between the germline ends. CDR3 protein: CASSLVFQGSDTQYF. The CDR3 DNA follows: TGCGCCAGCAGCTTGGTATTTCAGGGGTCAGATACGCAGTATTTT.

This clone was detected a few times. DNA of the CDR3: TGCGCCAGCAGACTAATGACAGGGAACACTGAAGCTTTCTTT. Its protein is CASRLMTGNTEAFF. V is TRBV5-1 and J is TRBJ1-1; D perhaps matches TRBD1 (6 bases). V was trimmed by 5 bases and J by 1 base, leaving 12 bases between them. From germline, CDR1 is SGHRS and CDR2 YFSETQ. The CDR3 covers 14 residues.

A few counts support this clone. This sequence joins TRBV25-1 and TRBJ2-5; a weak D match, TRBD2 (6 bases). The CDR3 has 13 amino acids. Germline lookup yields CDR1 MGHDK and CDR2 SYGVNS. V was cut by 6 bases and J by 5 bases, with 13 bases left in between. This chain's CDR3 is CASRSSGVETQYF. DNA for the CDR3: TGTGCCAGCAGGTCCTCGGGGGTGGAGACCCAGTACTTC.

The table lists this clone with a few counts. The chain combines TRBV5-1 with TRBJ2-7; 9 nucleotides align to TRBD1. This CDR3 contains 15 residues. Germline values: CDR1 SGHRS, CDR2 YFSETQ. The V segment lost 2 bases and the J segment 1 base; nucleotides outside the gene matches: 4. The CDR3 region is CASSFGTGFSYEQYF. The DNA for the CDR3 is TGCGCCAGCAGCTTCGGGACAGGGTTTTCCTACGAGCAGTACTTC.

This clone was detected a few times. The chain employs TRBV7-2 and TRBJ1-5; 8 bases are shared with TRBD1. From germline, CDR1 is SGHTA and CDR2 FQGNSA. CDR3 length: 15 amino acids. Trimming removed 4 bases from V and 5 bases from J; junction bases left unmatched: 7. The CDR3 sequence: CASSSRTGLDQPQHF. Written as DNA, the CDR3 is TGTGCCAGCAGCTCAAGGACAGGGCTGGATCAGCCCCAGCATTTT.

The CDR3 DNA is TGCAGCGTTGGAGTCCGTGAAAAACTGTTTTTT. It yields the protein CSVGVREKLFF. J is TRBJ1-4 and V is TRBV29-1; no clear D gene. Germline CDR1 reads SQVTM; CDR2 reads ANQGSEA. The V and J ends lost 4 bases and 7 bases respectively, with 7 bases between them. The CDR3 runs to 11 residues.

The table lists this clone with a few counts. The genes are TRBV5-4 and TRBJ2-1; D may be TRBD2 (5 bases). Germline assignment: CDR1 SGHNT and CDR2 YYREEE (reference sequence). This CDR3 has 15 amino acids. Trimming shortened V by 3 bases and J by 9 bases, and 19 bases separated the two germline ends. The CDR3: CASSSFVIGRGEQFF. CDR3 nucleotide sequence: TGTGCCAGCAGCTCTTTCGTGATCGGTCGGGGTGAGCAGTTCTTC.

This clone was observed a handful of times. The gene calls are TRBV2 and TRBJ2-2, with 10 bases matching TRBD1. CDR1 and CDR2 from the germline V gene are SNHLY and FYNNEI. This CDR3 comprises 16 residues. V lost 4 bases to trimming and J lost 0 bases; unmatched junction nucleotides: 2. CDR3 DNA: TGTGCCAGCAGTGGACAGGGGGCGGCGAACACCGGGGAGCTGTTTTTT. Protein product: CASSGQGAANTGELFF.

The chain recombines TRBV29-1 with TRBJ2-1; a weak D match, TRBD1 (6 bases). Germline assignment: CDR1 SQVTM and CDR2 ANQGSEA. Trimming stripped 7 bases from V and 5 bases from J, with 15 bases between. This CDR3 is built from 13 residues. CDR3 coding DNA: TGCAGCGCCGGGACAACGCACGACAATGAGCAGTTCTTC. It specifies CSAGTTHDNEQFF.

The chain uses TRBV7-8 and TRBJ1-3, with D maybe TRBD1 (6 bases). Germline CDR1 is SGHVS and CDR2 is FQNEAQ. The CDR3 covers 15 residues. V was trimmed by 3 bases and J by 0 bases, leaving 9 bases between them. CDR3 sequence reads: CASSFDRSSGNTIYF. The CDR3 DNA reads as TGTGCCAGCAGCTTTGACAGGAGCTCTGGAAACACCATATATTTT.

This chain uses TRBV29-1 with TRBJ1-1; D gene uncertain. The CDR3 extends over 14 amino acids. V dropped 6 bases and J dropped 0 bases, with 14 bases sitting between them. From germline, CDR1 is SQVTM and CDR2 ANQGSEA. The CDR3 DNA sequence: TGCAGCGTGAACAGCCCAGGCATGAACACTGAAGCTTTCTTT. Encoded protein: CSVNSPGMNTEAFF. Full variable domain (missing parts from reference TRBV29-1 and TRBJ1-1): SAVISQKPSRDICQRGTSLTIQCQVDSQVTMMFWYRQQPGQSLTLIATANQGSEATYESGFVIDKFPISRPNLTFSTLTVSNMSPEDSSIYLCSVNSPGMNTEAFFGQGTRLTVV.

This clone appeared a few times. The V call is TRBV2, the J call TRBJ2-6; D may be TRBD2 (6 bases). Trimming shortened V by 0 bases and J by 4 bases, and 10 bases separated the two germline ends. The CDR3 is 16 residues long. The germline CDR1 and CDR2 sequences are SNHLY and FYNNEI. Written as DNA, the CDR3 is TGTGCCAGCAGTGAAGCGCGGAGGGCGGGGGCCAACGTCCTGACTTTC. It is translated as CASSEARRAGANVLTF.

This clone was seen only a few times. The chain employs TRBV7-9 and TRBJ2-7, with TRBD2 matching over 9 bases. The germline CDR1 and CDR2 sequences are SEHNR and FQNEAQ (reference sequence). V lost 8 bases to trimming and J lost 4 bases; unmatched junction nucleotides: 6. The CDR3 length is 13 residues. The CDR3, as DNA: TGTGCCAGCGGACGGAGCGGGAGGTACGAGCAGTACTTC. Translated: CASGRSGRYEQYF.

V and J are TRBV30 and TRBJ2-3; 10 nucleotides align to TRBD1. This CDR3 has 18 amino acids. V gave up 4 bases and J gave up 2 bases; unmatched junction bases: 15. Germline CDR1 and CDR2: GTSNPN and SVGIG (reference sequence). CDR3: CAWIRPGTGARTTDTQYF. CDR3 in DNA: TGTGCCTGGATCCGTCCCGGGACAGGGGCGAGGACCACAGATACGCAGTATTTT.

The table lists this clone with a few counts. The chain uses TRBV5-1 and TRBJ1-1; D perhaps matches TRBD1 (5 bases). The V end lost 1 base, the J end lost 0 bases, and 7 bases lay between the germline ends. Germline V gives CDR1 SGHRS, CDR2 YFSETQ. The CDR3 extends over 14 amino acids. The CDR3 region is CASSLHRMNTEAFF. CDR3 nucleotide sequence: TGCGCCAGCAGCTTGCACAGGATGAACACTGAAGCTTTCTTT. Filled out from reference TRBV5-1 and TRBJ1-1, the complete variable domain reads KAGVTQTPRYLIKTRGQQVTLSCSPISGHRSVSWYQQTPGQGLQFLFEYFSETQRNKGNFPGRFSGRQFSNSRSEMNVSTLELGDSALYLCASSLHRMNTEAFFGQGTRLTVV.

Written as DNA, the CDR3 is TGTGCCAGCAGTGAAGAACAGTCCGGGGGTGGCTACACCTTC. It specifies CASSEEQSGGGYTF. The chain combines TRBV2 with TRBJ1-2; possibly TRBD1 for D (5 bases). V was trimmed by 1 base and J by 7 bases, leaving 13 bases between them. Germline CDR1 and CDR2: SNHLY and FYNNEI. This CDR3 has 14 amino acids.

In its sample, this clone was seen a few times. The chain carries TRBV30 and TRBJ2-3; 8 bases align to TRBD1. The CDR3 is 13 residues long. Germline loops: CDR1 GTSNPN, CDR2 SVGIG (reference sequence). The junction had 0 bases not matched to a gene; V was cut back by 3 bases and J by 1 base. The CDR3 loop reads CAWRDRGTDTQYF. The CDR3 DNA sequence: TGTGCCTGGAGGGACAGGGGCACAGATACGCAGTATTTT.

On this clone: Other DNA sequences in the same sample also yield this CDR3. The rearrangement links TRBV7-2 to TRBJ2-1, with 7 bases lining up with TRBD2. V dropped 1 base and J dropped 1; count of bases not matched to a gene: 4. CDR3 length: 16 residues. Looked up from germline, CDR1 is SGHTA and CDR2 is FQGNSA. This chain's CDR3 is CASSLVPGGSYNEQFF. CDR3 in DNA: TGTGCCAGCAGCTTAGTTCCGGGGGGATCCTACAATGAGCAGTTCTTC.